This T cell receptor (beta chain) emerged from a study of cytomegalovirus exposure and HLA in healthy donors. About the study: It was reported in a later analysis that the 100 to 150 validation repertoires used the same platform as the roughly 700 first-cohort repertoires.

The donors were part of the approximately 120-subject validation cohort, which stood apart from the approximately 640-subject first cohort. On this clone: The antigen is unknown.

Study-level points and caveats: Cytomegalovirus-associated status was assigned to more than 150 TCR beta chains.

Germline CDR1 is SGHVS and CDR2 is FQNEAQ. This CDR3 comprises 14 residues. V shed 1 base and J shed 2 bases, with 8 bases lying between them. Generated by immunoSEQ multiplex PCR, the TCRdb table keeps only in-frame clones and is missing some. The sample records tens of thousands of clones, about 94% being singletons. Specimen: PBMCs. This TCR came from a man between 18 and 29 years old in good health and CMV-seronegative. The chain couples TRBV7-8 to TRBJ2-5, with D unresolved. The CDR3 DNA reads TGTGCCAGCAGCTTAGGGGCAGGTCAAGAGACCCAGTACTTC. It codes for CASSLGAGQETQYF.